This is a list of T cell receptor beta chains from one sample in a study of T cell responses to AZD1222 COVID-19 vaccine. Only in-frame clones appear in the TCRdb table, and some are missing; sequencing was by immunoSEQ multiplex PCR. The table includes roughly 160,000 clones, roughly 93% detected once. The specimen was peripheral blood, collected on day 0 of AZD1222 vaccination. The receptors stem from an adult in good health. Both conserved end residues are trimmed from each CDR3.

TRBV6-5,TRBJ1-2,ASSPSMGYGYT
TRBV7-9,TRBJ2-5,ASSPGQRGGETQY
TRBV7-2,TRBJ1-2,ASSLGGTAYGYGYT
TRBV3-1/TRBV3-2,TRBJ1-1,ASSLTGYTEAF
TRBV7-9,TRBJ1-2,ASSLGGDRLDGYT
TRBV2,TRBJ2-5,ASSEEGGEETQY
TRBV5-6,TRBJ1-1,ASSSLTTGRVAF
TRBV28,TRBJ2-2,ASRRLIRTGGASWTGELF
TRBV10-2,TRBJ1-2,ASSETQGMSGYT
TRBV5-1,TRBJ2-5,ASSFSLAGGETQY
TRBV7-3,TRBJ1-5,ASSFDRGGNQPQH
TRBV28,TRBJ2-7,ASSLRTGWMVQY
TRBV6-5,TRBJ1-3,ASRRGTSGNTIY
TRBV11-2,TRBJ2-2,ASSLGIAGGYTGELF
TRBV6-5,TRBJ1-2,ASSLGYRDGYGYT
TRBV5-6,TRBJ1-2,ASSLEESNDYT
TRBV13,TRBJ1-1,ASSLGAPVEAF
TRBV10-2,TRBJ2-1,ASISGGTYNEQF
TRBV12-3/TRBV12-4,TRBJ1-5,ASTRGADQPQH
TRBV4-1,TRBJ2-7,ASSQEKGSSFYEQY
TRBV28,TRBJ2-7,ASLPSARTTVSYEQY
TRBV4-1,TRBJ2-1,ASSPVAGGLYNEQF
TRBV19,TRBJ2-7,ASSVWGQSRGVGEQY
TRBV4-2,TRBJ2-1,ASSQYERRAYNEQF
TRBV7-2,TRBJ2-7,ASSHDRGASYEQY
TRBV7-9,TRBJ1-1,ASSLGGGSTEAF
TRBV5-4,TRBJ1-2,ASSPNVGGGYGYT